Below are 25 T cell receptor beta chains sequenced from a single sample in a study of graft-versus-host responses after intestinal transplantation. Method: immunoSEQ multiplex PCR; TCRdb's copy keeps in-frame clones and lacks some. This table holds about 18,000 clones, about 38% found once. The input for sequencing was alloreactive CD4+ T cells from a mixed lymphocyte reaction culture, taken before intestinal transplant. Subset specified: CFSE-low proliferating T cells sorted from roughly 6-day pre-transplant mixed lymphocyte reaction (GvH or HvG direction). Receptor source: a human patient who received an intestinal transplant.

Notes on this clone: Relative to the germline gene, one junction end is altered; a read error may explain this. The DNA for the CDR3 is TGTGCCAGCAGTGAAGGACAGGGGTCCCCCTTC. Protein sequence: CASSEGQGSPF. The chain uses TRBV2 and TRBJ1-2; 8 positions match TRBD1. The CDR3 is 11 residues long. CDR1 and CDR2 (germline): SNHLY, FYNNEI.

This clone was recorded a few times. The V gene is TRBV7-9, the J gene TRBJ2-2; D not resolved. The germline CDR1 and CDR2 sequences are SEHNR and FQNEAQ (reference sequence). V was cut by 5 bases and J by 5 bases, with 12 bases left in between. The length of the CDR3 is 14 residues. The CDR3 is CASSPDGSTGELFF. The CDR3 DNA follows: TGTGCCAGCAGCCCGGACGGGTCGACCGGGGAGCTGTTTTTT.

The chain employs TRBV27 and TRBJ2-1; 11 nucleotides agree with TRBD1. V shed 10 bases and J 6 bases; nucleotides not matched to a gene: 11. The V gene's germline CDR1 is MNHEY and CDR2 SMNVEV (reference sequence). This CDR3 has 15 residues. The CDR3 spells CAISPGTGGINEQFF. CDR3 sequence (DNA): TGTGCCATCTCACCCGGGACAGGGGGGATCAATGAGCAGTTCTTC.

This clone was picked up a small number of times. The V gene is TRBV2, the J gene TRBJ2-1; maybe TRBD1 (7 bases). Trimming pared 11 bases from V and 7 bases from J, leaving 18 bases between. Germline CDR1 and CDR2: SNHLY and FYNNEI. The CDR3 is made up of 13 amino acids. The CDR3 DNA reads TGTGCCCAGGGGGGCCGCCCGACGAATGAGCAGTTCTTC. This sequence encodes CAQGGRPTNEQFF.

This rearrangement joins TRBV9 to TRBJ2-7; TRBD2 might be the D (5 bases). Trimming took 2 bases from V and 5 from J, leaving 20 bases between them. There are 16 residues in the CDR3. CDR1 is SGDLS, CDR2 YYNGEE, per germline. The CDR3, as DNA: TGTGCCAGCAGCGTGACCCTCGGGGATGTCTGGGACGAGCAGTACTTC. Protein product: CASSVTLGDVWDEQYF.

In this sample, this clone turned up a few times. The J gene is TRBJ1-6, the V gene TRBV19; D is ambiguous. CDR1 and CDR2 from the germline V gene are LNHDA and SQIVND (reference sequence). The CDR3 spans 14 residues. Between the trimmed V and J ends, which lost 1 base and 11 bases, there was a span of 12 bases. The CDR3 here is CASSIGTLAAPLHF. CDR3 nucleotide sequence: TGTGCCAGTAGTATAGGGACGCTGGCTGCACCCCTCCACTTT.

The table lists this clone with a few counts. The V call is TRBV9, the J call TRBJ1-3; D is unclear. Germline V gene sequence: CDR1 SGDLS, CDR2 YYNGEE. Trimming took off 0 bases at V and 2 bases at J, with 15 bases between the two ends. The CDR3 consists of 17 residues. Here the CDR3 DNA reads TGTGCCAGCAGCGTAGACGGGAGGCCCCTAGCTGGAAACACCATATATTTT. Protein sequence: CASSVDGRPLAGNTIYF.

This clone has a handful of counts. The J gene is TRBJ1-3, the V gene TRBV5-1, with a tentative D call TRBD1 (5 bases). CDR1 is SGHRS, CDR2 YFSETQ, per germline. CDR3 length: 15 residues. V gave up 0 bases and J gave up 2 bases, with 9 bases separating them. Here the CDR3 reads CASSLDGAAGNTIYF. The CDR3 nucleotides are TGCGCCAGCAGCTTGGACGGGGCTGCTGGAAACACCATATATTTT.

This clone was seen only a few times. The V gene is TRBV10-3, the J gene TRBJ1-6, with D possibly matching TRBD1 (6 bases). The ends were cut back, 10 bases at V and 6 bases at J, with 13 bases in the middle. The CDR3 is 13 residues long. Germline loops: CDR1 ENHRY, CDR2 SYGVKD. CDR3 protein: CATHREGNSPLHF. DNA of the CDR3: TGTGCCACCCACAGGGAAGGTAATTCACCCCTCCACTTT.

Here the CDR3 reads CASSLDLRRTGELFF. For the CDR3, the DNA is TGCGCCAGCAGCTTGGATTTGAGGAGGACCGGGGAGCTGTTTTTT. V and J are TRBV5-1 and TRBJ2-2, with TRBD2 as a possible D gene (5 bases). There are 15 residues in the CDR3. Germline-derived CDR1 and CDR2 are SGHRS and YFSETQ. With 0 bases removed from V and 5 bases from J, the gap between germline ends came to 11 bases.

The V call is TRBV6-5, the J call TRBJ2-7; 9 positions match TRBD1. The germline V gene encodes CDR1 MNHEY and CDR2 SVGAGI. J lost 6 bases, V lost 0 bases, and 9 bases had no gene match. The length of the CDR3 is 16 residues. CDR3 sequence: CASSYSSGTGFSEQYF. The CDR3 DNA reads TGTGCCAGCAGTTACTCGTCCGGGACAGGGTTTTCCGAGCAGTACTTC.

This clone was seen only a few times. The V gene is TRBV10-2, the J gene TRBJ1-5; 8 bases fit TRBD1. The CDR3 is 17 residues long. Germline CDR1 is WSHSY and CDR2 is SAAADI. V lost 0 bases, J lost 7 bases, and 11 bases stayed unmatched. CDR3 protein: CASSESIGTGHLQPQHF. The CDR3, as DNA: TGCGCCAGCAGTGAGTCGATTGGGACAGGACACCTCCAGCCCCAGCATTTT.

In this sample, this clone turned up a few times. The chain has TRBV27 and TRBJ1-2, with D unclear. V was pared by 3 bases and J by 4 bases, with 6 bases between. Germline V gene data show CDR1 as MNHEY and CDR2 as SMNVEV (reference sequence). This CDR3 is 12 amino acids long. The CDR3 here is CASSLDGYGYTF. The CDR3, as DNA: TGTGCCAGCAGTTTGGACGGCTATGGCTACACCTTC.

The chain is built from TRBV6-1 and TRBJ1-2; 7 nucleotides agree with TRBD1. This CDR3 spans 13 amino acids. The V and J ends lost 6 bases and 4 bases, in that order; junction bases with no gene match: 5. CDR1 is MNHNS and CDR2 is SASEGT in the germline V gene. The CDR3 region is CASRRQGSYGYTF. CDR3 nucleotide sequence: TGTGCCAGCAGGAGACAGGGCTCCTATGGCTACACCTTC.

The CDR3 protein is CASSLPQGGKGIYEQYF. The CDR3 region has the DNA TGTGCCAGCAGCTTGCCCCAAGGGGGGAAGGGAATATACGAGCAGTACTTC. This sequence joins TRBV5-4 and TRBJ2-7; TRBD1 or TRBD2 may be the D gene (6 bases each). This CDR3 comprises 17 residues. V was pared by 1 base and J by 4 bases, with 21 bases between. Per germline, CDR1 SGHNT and CDR2 YYREEE (reference sequence).

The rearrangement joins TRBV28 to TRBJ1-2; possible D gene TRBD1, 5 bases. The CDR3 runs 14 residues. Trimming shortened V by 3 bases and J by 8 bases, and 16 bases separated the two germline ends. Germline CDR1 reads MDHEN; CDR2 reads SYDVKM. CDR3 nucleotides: TGTGCCAGCAGTTTTAGGGGTTTAACTAGCGGCTACACCTTC. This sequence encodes CASSFRGLTSGYTF.

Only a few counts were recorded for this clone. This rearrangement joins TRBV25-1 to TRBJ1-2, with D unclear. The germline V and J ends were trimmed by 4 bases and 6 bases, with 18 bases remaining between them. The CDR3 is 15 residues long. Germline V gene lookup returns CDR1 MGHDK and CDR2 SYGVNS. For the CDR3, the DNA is TGTGCCAGCAGTGCTTGGGCACAGCTCGGTCATGGCTACACCTTC. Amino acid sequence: CASSAWAQLGHGYTF.

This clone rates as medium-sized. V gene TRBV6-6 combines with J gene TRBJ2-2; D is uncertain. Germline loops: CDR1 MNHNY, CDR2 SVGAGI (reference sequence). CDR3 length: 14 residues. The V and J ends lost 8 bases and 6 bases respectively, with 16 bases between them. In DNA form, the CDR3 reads TGTGCCAGCCGTACCGGGCTAAGCGCCGGGGAGCTGTTTTTT. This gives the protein CASRTGLSAGELFF.

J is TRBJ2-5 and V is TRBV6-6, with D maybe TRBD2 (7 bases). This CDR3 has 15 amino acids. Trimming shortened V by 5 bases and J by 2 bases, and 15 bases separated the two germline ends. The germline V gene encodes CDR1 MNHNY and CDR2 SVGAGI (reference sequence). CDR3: CASSAGGTYQETQYF. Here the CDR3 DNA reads TGTGCCAGCAGTGCCGGGGGGACATATCAAGAGACCCAGTACTTC.

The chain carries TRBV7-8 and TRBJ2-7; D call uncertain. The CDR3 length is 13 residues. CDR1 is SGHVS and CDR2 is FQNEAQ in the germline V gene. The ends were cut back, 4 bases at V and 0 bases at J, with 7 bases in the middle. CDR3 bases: TGTGCCAGCAGCTCCGGCTTCTCCTACGAGCAGTACTTC. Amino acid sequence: CASSSGFSYEQYF.

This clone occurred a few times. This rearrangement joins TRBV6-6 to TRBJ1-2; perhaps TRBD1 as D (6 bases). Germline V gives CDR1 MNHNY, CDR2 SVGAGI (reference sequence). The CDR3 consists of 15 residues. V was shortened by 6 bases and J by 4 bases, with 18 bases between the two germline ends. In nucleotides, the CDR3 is TGTGCCAGCAGCCTAAGGGGGACGGGGGCCTATGGCTACACCTTC. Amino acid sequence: CASSLRGTGAYGYTF.

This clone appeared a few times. The CDR3 DNA sequence: TGTGCCAGCACCGGAGGCTTACGGGGGCGAGCTGGCTACACCTTC. Its protein product is CASTGGLRGRAGYTF. The rearrangement links TRBV2 to TRBJ1-2; TRBD1 is a possible D gene (6 bases). The CDR3 extends over 15 amino acids. Germline V gives CDR1 SNHLY, CDR2 FYNNEI. Trimming cost V 7 bases and J 7 bases, with 22 bases left between them.

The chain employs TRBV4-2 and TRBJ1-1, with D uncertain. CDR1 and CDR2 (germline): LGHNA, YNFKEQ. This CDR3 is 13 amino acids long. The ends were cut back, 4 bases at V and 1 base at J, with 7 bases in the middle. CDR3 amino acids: CASSRERNTEAFF. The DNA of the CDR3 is TGTGCCAGCAGCCGAGAGAGGAACACTGAAGCTTTCTTT.

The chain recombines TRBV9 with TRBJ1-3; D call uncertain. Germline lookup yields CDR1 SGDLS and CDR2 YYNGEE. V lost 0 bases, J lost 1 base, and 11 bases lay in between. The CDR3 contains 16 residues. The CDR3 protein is CASSVGGSPSGNTIYF. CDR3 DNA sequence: TGTGCCAGCAGCGTAGGAGGGTCCCCGTCTGGAAACACCATATATTTT.

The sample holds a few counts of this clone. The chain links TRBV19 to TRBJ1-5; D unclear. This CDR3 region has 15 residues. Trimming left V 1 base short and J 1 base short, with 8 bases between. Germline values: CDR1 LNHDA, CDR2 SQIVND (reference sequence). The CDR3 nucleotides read TGTGCCAGTAGTATAGTCGGTGGGAGCAATCAGCCCCAGCATTTT. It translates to CASSIVGGSNQPQHF.